The source of this T cell receptor (beta chain) is a study of T cell repertoires in cytomegalovirus infection. Background on the study: Evidence of both CMV infection and a matching HLA type came from public TCR beta signatures.

CDR3 length: 14 amino acids. Trimming cost V 3 bases and J 6 bases, with 12 bases left between them. One entry per CDR3 protein results from TCRdb running MiXCR on the reads. The sample carries 200,000 to 300,000 distinct CDR3 sequences, approximately 9.2% recorded once. This clonotype showed up many times. The gene calls are TRBV12-3 or TRBV12-4 and TRBJ2-1; no firm D call. This sequence was found in a human donor in good health (CMV status not recorded). Some clones in this sample may be carry-over from other donors' samples. The sequencing input was PBMCs. The CDR3 nucleotides read TGTGCCAGCAGTTTGCACTCCTCGGGCAATGAGCAGTTCTTC. Translating gives CASSLHSSGNEQFF.